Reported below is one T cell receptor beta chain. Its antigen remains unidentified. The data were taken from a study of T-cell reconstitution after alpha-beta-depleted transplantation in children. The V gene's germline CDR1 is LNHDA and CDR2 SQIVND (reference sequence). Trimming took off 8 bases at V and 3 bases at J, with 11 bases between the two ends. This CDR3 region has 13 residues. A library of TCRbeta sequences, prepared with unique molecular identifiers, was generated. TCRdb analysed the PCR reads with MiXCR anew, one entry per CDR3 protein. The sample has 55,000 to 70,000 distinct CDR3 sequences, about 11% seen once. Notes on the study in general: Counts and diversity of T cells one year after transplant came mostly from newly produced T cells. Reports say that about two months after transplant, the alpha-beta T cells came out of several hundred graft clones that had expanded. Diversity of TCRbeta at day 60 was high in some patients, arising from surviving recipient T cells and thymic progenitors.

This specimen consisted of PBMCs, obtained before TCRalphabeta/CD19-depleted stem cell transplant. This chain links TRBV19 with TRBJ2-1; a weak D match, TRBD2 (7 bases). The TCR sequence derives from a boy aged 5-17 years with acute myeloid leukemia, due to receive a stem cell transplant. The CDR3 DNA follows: TGTGCCAGTGAGGGGGGGATCTACAATGAGCAGTTCTTC. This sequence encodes CASEGGIYNEQFF.